This T cell receptor beta chain was found in a study of Tregs in tolerant kidney transplant recipients. Study-wide points: Validation in larger populations is needed because few patients were studied. Expanding Tregs on activated donor B cells appeared to best identify donor-specific TCRbeta clones. Biological reproducibility was not directly addressed in this study.

Of note for this clone: Its antigen is still unknown. Read sequence stops 3 residues before the CDR3 end, and the germline J gene provides the missing end.

The CDR3 is 15 amino acids. The germline V gene has CDR1 SGHTA and CDR2 FQGNSA. Trimming left V 1 base short and J 1 base short, with 10 bases between. The protocol was immunoSEQ multiplex PCR, while the TCRdb copy is restricted to in-frame clones and leaves out a portion. Its table lists some 15,000 clones. Recipients received nonmyeloablative bone marrow transplants from related graft donors, with transient mixed chimerism. CD4+CD25+CD127- Tregs, CD4+CD25- non-Tregs, CD4 and CD8 cells were sorted. The V gene is TRBV7-2, the J gene TRBJ1-1; possible D gene TRBD1, 5 bases. Sequencing used CD4+ T cells from blood (PBMCs), obtained 12 months after the transplant. The source is a human patient who received a combined kidney and bone marrow transplant. Some T cells here may be from the graft donor. CDR3 loop: CASSLGRGRNTEAFF. Partial CDR3 DNA: TGTGCCAGCAGCTTAGGGAGGGGTAGGAACACTGAA.